This T cell receptor beta chain was identified during a study of T cell responses to AZD1222 COVID-19 vaccine. Of note for this clone: The antigen is unknown.

This CDR3 is 16 amino acids long. Deletions cut 3 bases from V and 1 base from J, with 11 bases between. Looked up from germline, CDR1 is SGHNT and CDR2 is YYREEE (reference sequence). Broader study findings: Repertoires were obtained solely post-peak T cell response. White British people made up most donors, females outnumbered males, and clonal diversity was possibly underestimated. The breadth and depth of Spike-specific TCRs increased once two AZD1222 doses had been given.

This table comes from immunoSEQ multiplex PCR, and its TCRdb copy is limited to in-frame clones, with some not included. The profile shows roughly 130,000 clones, roughly nine tenths of them singletons. The receptor's source is an adult in good health. The rearrangement links TRBV5-4 to TRBJ2-6; D is undetermined. This specimen consisted of peripheral blood, obtained on day 0 of AZD1222 vaccination. The CDR3 sequence is CASSSGVRSGANVLTF. The CDR3 DNA reads as TGTGCCAGCAGCTCCGGAGTGAGATCTGGGGCCAACGTCCTGACTTTC.